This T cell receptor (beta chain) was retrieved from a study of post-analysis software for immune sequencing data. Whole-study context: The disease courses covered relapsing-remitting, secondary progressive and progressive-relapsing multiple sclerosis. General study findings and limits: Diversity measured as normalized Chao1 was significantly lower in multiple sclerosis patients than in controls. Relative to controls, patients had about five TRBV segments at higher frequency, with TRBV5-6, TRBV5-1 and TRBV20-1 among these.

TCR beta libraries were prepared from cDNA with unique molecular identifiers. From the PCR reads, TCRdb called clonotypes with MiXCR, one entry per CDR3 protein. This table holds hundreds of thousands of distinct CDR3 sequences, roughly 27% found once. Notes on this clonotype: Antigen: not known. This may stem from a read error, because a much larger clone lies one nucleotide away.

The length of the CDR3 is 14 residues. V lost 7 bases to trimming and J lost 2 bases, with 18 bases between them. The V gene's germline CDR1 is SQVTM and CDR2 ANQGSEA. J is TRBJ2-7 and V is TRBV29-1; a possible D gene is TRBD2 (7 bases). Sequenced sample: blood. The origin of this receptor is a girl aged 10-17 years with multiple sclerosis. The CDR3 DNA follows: TGCAGCGCGCTGTCAGGGGAGGGGACCTACGAGCAGTACTTC. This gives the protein CSALSGEGTYEQYF.